These 9 T cell receptor beta chains share one sample of origin, sequenced in a study of long-term antiretroviral therapy in people with HIV. Investigators performed immunoSEQ version v3.0 at survey level. Here immunoSEQ multiplex PCR was the method, and the copy in TCRdb shows in-frame clones only, minus some. The sample has more than 15,000 clones; roughly 80% are singletons. The source was unsorted PBMCs, collected 1.5 years before starting antiretroviral therapy. These receptors originate from a woman aged 45 to 65 with HIV.

The chain carries TRBV7-8 and TRBJ2-5; D may be TRBD1 (5 bases). V lost 6 bases to trimming and J lost 5 bases, with 13 bases between them. Germline lookup yields CDR1 SGHVS and CDR2 FQNEAQ. The CDR3 runs to 13 residues. The CDR3 DNA is TGTGCCAGCAGTACCGTGGGGCCGGAGACCCAGTACTTC. This sequence encodes CASSTVGPETQYF.

J is TRBJ1-5 and V is TRBV7-2; a weak D match, TRBD1 (5 bases). The CDR3 loop spans 14 amino acids. In germline, CDR1 is SGHTA, CDR2 FQGNSA. The V end lost 3 bases, the J end lost 7 bases, and 13 bases lay between the germline ends. CDR3 nucleotide sequence: TGTGCCAGCAGCTTCCCAGGGTACAACCAGCCCCAGCATTTT. Translated: CASSFPGYNQPQHF.

V gene TRBV14 combines with J gene TRBJ2-5; no clear D. Trimming shortened V by 1 base and J by 4 bases, and 4 bases separated the two germline ends. The germline V gene has CDR1 SGHDN and CDR2 FVKESK. This CDR3 region has 12 residues. The CDR3 sequence is CASSQVPETQYF. DNA of the CDR3: TGTGCCAGCAGCCAAGTCCCAGAGACCCAGTACTTC. Supplemented by reference TRBV14 and TRBJ2-5, the full variable domain reads EAGVTQFPSHSVIEKGQTVTLRCDPISGHDNLYWYRRVMGKEIKFLLHFVKESKQDESGMPNNRFLAERTGGTYSTLKVQPAELEDSGVYFCASSQVPETQYFGPGTRLLVL.

This clone turned up a few times. This sequence joins TRBV30 and TRBJ1-3; D may be TRBD1 (5 bases). The CDR3 contains 13 residues. Germline lookup yields CDR1 GTSNPN and CDR2 SVGIG (reference sequence). Trimming left V 1 base short and J 4 bases short, with 8 bases between. The chain's CDR3 is CAWSGQSGNTIYF. CDR3 nucleotides: TGTGCCTGGAGTGGACAGAGCGGAAACACCATATATTTT.

The rearrangement joins TRBV4-1 to TRBJ1-2; D is unresolved. Trimming pared 0 bases from V and 4 bases from J, leaving 9 bases between. This CDR3 has 14 amino acids. Germline V gene lookup returns CDR1 MGHRA and CDR2 YSYEKL. In DNA, the CDR3 is TGCGCCAGCAGCCAAGATCGAGGTCCCTATGGCTACACCTTC. It yields the protein CASSQDRGPYGYTF.

This chain joins TRBV7-3 and TRBJ2-6, with 7 nucleotides matching TRBD2. Germline V gene data show CDR1 as SGHTA and CDR2 as FQGTGA. The CDR3 has 17 residues. The V segment lost 4 bases and the J segment 0 bases; nucleotides outside the gene matches: 6. In DNA, the CDR3 is TGTGCCAGCAGCTCCCAAGCGGGGACCTCTGGGGCCAACGTCCTGACTTTC. Its translation: CASSSQAGTSGANVLTF.

The chain combines TRBV19 with TRBJ1-4; no reliable D call. The CDR3 runs 13 residues. V was cut by 7 bases and J by 4 bases, with 10 bases left in between. Germline lookup yields CDR1 LNHDA and CDR2 SQIVND (reference sequence). CDR3 sequence (DNA): TGTGCCAGTATCAGCAGGAATAATGAAAAACTGTTTTTT. Translating it yields CASISRNNEKLFF.

This chain links TRBV21-1 with TRBJ2-7. TRBV21-1 is a recognized pseudogene. The CDR3 is 8 amino acids. This CDR3 reads CASVEQYV. The CDR3 DNA reads as TGTGCCAGCGTCGAGCAGTACGTC.

CDR3 nucleotides: TGCGCCTCTCCAATGAGGCCTTCCCCAGTGTCTGGAAACACCATATATTTT. It specifies CASPMRPSPVSGNTIYF. The chain joins TRBV10-1 to TRBJ1-3, with D unclear. V lost 11 bases, J lost 1 base, and 24 bases lay in between. The CDR3 is made up of 17 amino acids. Germline V lookup: CDR1 WNHNN, CDR2 SYGVQD (reference sequence).